This record covers a single T cell receptor beta chain. Antigen unknown. Trimming cost V 4 bases and J 5 bases; bases outside gene matches: 7. Germline values: CDR1 SGHRS, CDR2 YFSETQ. The CDR3 totals 16 residues. This specimen belongs to a study of T-cell memory formation after mild COVID-19. General study points: Balance between CD4 and CD8 was seen in clones contracting day 15 to 85, and a CD4+ lean was seen in later expanders.

Researchers used 5'RACE with constant-segment primers to make TCR alpha and TCR beta cDNA libraries that carry sample barcodes and UMIs. TCRdb reprocessed the 5' RACE reads with MiXCR, giving one entry per CDR3 protein. The sample includes 150,000 to 200,000 distinct CDR3 sequences, roughly 31% of them seen just once. Sequenced input: PBMCs or a T cell subset sorted from them (not recorded which). The chain recombines TRBV5-1 with TRBJ1-6; 9 bases map to TRBD1. The receptor was isolated from an adult woman who had mild COVID-19 (a few samples of this study predate the infection). Cell type and time point are not known. This CDR3 reads CASSPRTGANNSPLHF. In DNA form, the CDR3 reads TGCGCCAGCAGCCCGAGGACAGGGGCTAATAATTCACCCCTCCACTTT.